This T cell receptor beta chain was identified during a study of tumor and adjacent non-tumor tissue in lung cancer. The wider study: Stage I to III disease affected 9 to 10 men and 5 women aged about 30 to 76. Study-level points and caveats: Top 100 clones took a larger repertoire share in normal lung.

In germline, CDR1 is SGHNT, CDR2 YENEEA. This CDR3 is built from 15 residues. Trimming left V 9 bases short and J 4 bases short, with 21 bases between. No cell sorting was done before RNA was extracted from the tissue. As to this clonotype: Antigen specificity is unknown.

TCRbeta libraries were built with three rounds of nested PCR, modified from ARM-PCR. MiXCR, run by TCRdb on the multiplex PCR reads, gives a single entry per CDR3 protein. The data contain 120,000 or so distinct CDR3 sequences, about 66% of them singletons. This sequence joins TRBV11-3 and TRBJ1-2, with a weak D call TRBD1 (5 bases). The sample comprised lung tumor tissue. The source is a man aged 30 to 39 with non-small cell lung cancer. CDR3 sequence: CASGSSPGGTYGYTF. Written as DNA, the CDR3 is TGTGCCAGTGGCTCGAGCCCGGGAGGGACCTATGGCTACACCTTC.